This record covers a single T cell receptor (beta chain). TCR beta chains were sequenced at survey level with immunoSEQ. The data were produced by immunoSEQ multiplex PCR, yet TCRdb's version contains in-frame clones alone and is incomplete. The sample has about 68,000 clones; just under 95% are singletons. V was pared by 5 bases and J by 0 bases, with 8 bases between. The length of the CDR3 is 15 residues. Germline V gives CDR1 LNHDA, CDR2 SQIVND (reference sequence). The source of this sequence is a man aged 35-49 years with rheumatoid arthritis. Sample: PBMCs. V gene TRBV19 combines with J gene TRBJ2-6, with D hard to call. CDR3 bases: TGTGCCAGTAGTCCTGACCCCTCTGGGGCCAACGTCCTGACTTTC. The encoded protein is CASSPDPSGANVLTF.